This T cell receptor beta chain was sequenced during a study of identical twins. This clonotype was detected ten times or more. Its cognate antigen is unknown. Points from the study as a whole: Alpha sequences that were out-of-frame and twin-shared showed an excess of low generation probability. The conclusions drew on cross-sectional statistical analysis instead of tracking the same donors. Insertions were reduced in abundant cord blood beta clonotypes but not in memory repertoires.

The CDR3 covers 14 residues. Deletions cut 3 bases from V and 7 bases from J, with 13 bases between. Per the germline V gene, CDR1 is MNHEY and CDR2 is SMNVEV (reference sequence). Each CDR3 protein gets one entry after TCRdb re-called the 5' RACE reads with MiXCR. The data hold about 280,000 distinct CDR3 sequences, with around 8.8% observed a single time. These sequences were also reported in another study, on yellow fever vaccine responses in identical twins. That paper states: Twins' vaccine T cell responses reportedly seemed partly convergent and partly personalized.

The sequence derives from a woman aged 18-30 years in good health. The sequenced sample consisted of memory (CD45RO+) T cells sorted from blood. The chain is built from TRBV27 and TRBJ2-1; perhaps TRBD1 as D (5 bases). CDR3 protein: CASSFGPGWNEQFF. DNA of the CDR3: TGTGCCAGCAGTTTTGGTCCAGGGTGGAATGAGCAGTTCTTC.